This passage covers 21 T cell receptor beta chains from one sample sequenced in a study of identical twins. TCRdb reanalysed the 5' RACE reads using MiXCR and keeps one entry per CDR3 protein. The data contain 350,000 to 450,000 distinct CDR3 sequences, approximately 17% of them seen just once; the ten biggest clones take up roughly 12%. Sequencing was performed on naive T cells sorted from blood. The receptors were gathered from a man in his forties or fifties in good health.

The chain has TRBV15 and TRBJ1-4, with D tentatively TRBD1 (5 bases). From germline, CDR1 is LNHNV and CDR2 YYDKDF (reference sequence). Trimming took off 5 bases at V and 8 bases at J, with 15 bases between the two ends. The CDR3 length is 14 residues. The CDR3 is CATSRGEEVEKLFF. DNA for the CDR3: TGTGCCACCAGCCGGGGGGAAGAGGTGGAAAAACTGTTTTTT.

V usage is TRBV7-2 and J usage is TRBJ2-5, with D uncertain. Trimming took off 4 bases at V and 1 base at J, with 16 bases between the two ends. CDR1 is SGHTA and CDR2 is FQGNSA in the germline V gene. CDR3 size: 16 residues. The CDR3 protein is CASSSSRGAVQETQYF. The CDR3 region has the DNA TGTGCCAGCAGCTCTTCCCGTGGCGCGGTCCAAGAGACCCAGTACTTC.

This clonotype has just a few counts. The rearrangement joins TRBV24-1 to TRBJ2-3; the match to TRBD2 covers 8 bases. The CDR3 loop spans 16 amino acids. Unmatched junction bases numbered 1, after V lost 0 bases and J lost 0 bases. The germline gives CDR1 KGHDR, CDR2 SFDVKD. CDR3 in amino acids: CATSDLPSGSTDTQYF. CDR3 DNA: TGTGCCACCAGTGATTTGCCTAGCGGGAGCACAGATACGCAGTATTTT.

The genes are TRBV20-1 and TRBJ2-3, with unresolved D. V was clipped by 0 bases and J by 6 bases, with 19 bases between them. Germline CDR1 reads DFQATT; CDR2 reads SNEGSKA (reference sequence). This CDR3 comprises 16 residues. The CDR3 nucleotides read TGCAGTGCTAGAGATCGAATAGACCGATTTTTGGATACGCAGTATTTT. Translated, it gives CSARDRIDRFLDTQYF.

V gene TRBV4-2 combines with J gene TRBJ2-7; 13 bases are a match to TRBD2. The CDR3 is 17 residues long. Looked up from germline, CDR1 is LGHNA and CDR2 is YNFKEQ. Trimming cost V 3 bases and J 3 bases; bases outside gene matches: 8. The CDR3 region has the DNA TGTGCCAGCAGCCAGGCCGGACTAGCGGGAGCGATCTACGAGCAGTACTTC. Protein: CASSQAGLAGAIYEQYF.

There are a few counts of this clonotype. The V call is TRBV20-1, the J call TRBJ2-7; D is perhaps TRBD2 (5 bases). Between the trimmed V and J ends, which lost 4 bases and 7 bases, there was a span of 14 bases. Germline V gene data show CDR1 as DFQATT and CDR2 as SNEGSKA (reference sequence). The CDR3 is 12 residues long. The CDR3: CSATPGVGEQYF. The DNA of the CDR3 is TGCAGTGCTACCCCCGGGGTGGGGGAGCAGTACTTC.

This clonotype was found a few times. The V call is TRBV2, the J call TRBJ2-3; D remains ambiguous. The V end lost 2 bases, the J end lost 2 bases, and 11 bases lay between the germline ends. CDR3 length: 15 residues. Germline V lookup: CDR1 SNHLY, CDR2 FYNNEI. CDR3 DNA: TGTGCCAGCAGTGAAAATCCCACAGCCACAGATACGCAGTATTTT. This gives the protein CASSENPTATDTQYF.

This clonotype was counted ten times or more. The rearrangement links TRBV7-6 to TRBJ2-7; D gene unclear. V lost 0 bases and J lost 2, with 8 bases in between. CDR1 SGHVS and CDR2 FNYEAQ come from the germline V gene. The CDR3 totals 14 residues. The DNA of the CDR3 is TGTGCCAGCAGCTTAGCTCACGTCGCCTACGAGCAGTACTTC. Encoded protein: CASSLAHVAYEQYF.

The chain joins TRBV5-1 to TRBJ2-2; unclear D gene. There are 14 residues in the CDR3. Between the trimmed V and J ends, which lost 2 bases and 8 bases, there was a span of 13 bases. CDR1 is SGHRS, CDR2 YFSETQ, per germline. This CDR3 reads CASSFETPTGELFF. The CDR3 DNA follows: TGCGCCAGCAGCTTCGAAACCCCGACGGGGGAGCTGTTTTTT.

This clonotype was counted many times. The CDR3 nucleotides read TGTGCCACCAGTGATCCGGGACAGGGGATAGGCTACACCTTC. This sequence encodes CATSDPGQGIGYTF. The chain employs TRBV24-1 and TRBJ1-2; 10 bases are a match to TRBD1. Germline values: CDR1 KGHDR, CDR2 SFDVKD. V was clipped by 3 bases and J by 8 bases; unmatched bases: 5. This CDR3 is 14 amino acids long.

The chain recombines TRBV12-3 or TRBV12-4 with TRBJ2-1, with D possibly matching TRBD1 (6 bases). V dropped 2 bases and J dropped 1 base, with 12 bases sitting between them. The CDR3 runs to 16 residues. CDR3 bases: TGTGCCAGCAGTTTACATGGGGGCCCTTCCTACAATGAGCAGTTCTTC. Its translation: CASSLHGGPSYNEQFF.

The chain recombines TRBV11-2 with TRBJ2-7; possibly TRBD2 for D (5 bases). CDR3 length: 12 residues. V gave up 5 bases and J gave up 1 base, with 6 bases separating them. Germline CDR1 and CDR2: SGHAT and FQNNGV. CDR3: CASSDYSYEQYF. The CDR3 nucleotides are TGTGCCAGCAGCGACTATTCCTACGAGCAGTACTTC.

A single count supports this clonotype. At one of its ends the junction is not consistent with the germline gene, which may arise from a read error. J is TRBJ2-5 and V is TRBV4-2; tentatively, D is TRBD1 or TRBD2 (5 bases each). CDR1 and CDR2 from the germline V gene are LGHNA and YNFKEQ. The CDR3 has 15 amino acids. The CDR3 here is CASIQDRDGPETQYF. The CDR3 nucleotides read TGTGCCAGCATCCAAGATCGGGACGGGCCAGAGACCCAGTACTTC.

The chain joins TRBV12-3 or TRBV12-4 to TRBJ1-4; D might be TRBD1 (5 bases). The V end lost 0 bases, the J end lost 5 bases, and 16 bases lay between the germline ends. This CDR3 has 17 residues. CDR3 sequence: CASSLAPSGDGNEKLFF. The CDR3 region has the DNA TGTGCCAGCAGTTTAGCGCCTAGTGGGGACGGGAATGAAAAACTGTTTTTT.

V and J are TRBV18 and TRBJ2-1, with 11 bases aligning to TRBD1. Germline assignment: CDR1 KGHSH and CDR2 LQKENI. The CDR3 is 17 amino acids. The V segment lost 6 bases and the J segment 7 bases; nucleotides outside the gene matches: 14. DNA for the CDR3: TGTGCCAGCTCCCCGCGCAACCAGGACAGGGGGCGTAATGAGCAGTTCTTC. The encoded protein is CASSPRNQDRGRNEQFF.

The V gene is TRBV7-9, the J gene TRBJ2-1; perhaps TRBD2 as D (7 bases). This CDR3 contains 17 residues. Trimming left V 4 bases short and J 3 bases short, with 19 bases between. The germline V gene encodes CDR1 SEHNR and CDR2 FQNEAQ (reference sequence). DNA for the CDR3: TGTGCCAGCAGCTCCGGGAGGACAGCCAAAATCTACAATGAGCAGTTCTTC. Its protein is CASSSGRTAKIYNEQFF.

This clonotype was recorded at least ten times. The V call is TRBV12-3 or TRBV12-4, the J call TRBJ2-2; TRBD1 is a possible D gene (6 bases). CDR3 length: 14 amino acids. Trimming removed 7 bases from V and 8 bases from J, with 17 bases in between. The CDR3 nucleotides are TGTGCCAGCAATATACAGGGAGAAGGAGGGGAGCTGTTTTTT. This sequence encodes CASNIQGEGGELFF.

This clonotype was observed at least ten times. V and J are TRBV6-5 and TRBJ2-7; D possibly corresponds to TRBD2 (6 bases). The germline CDR1 and CDR2 sequences are MNHEY and SVGAGI. V lost 2 bases to trimming and J lost 3 bases, with 11 bases between them. The CDR3 sequence is 14 residues long. This CDR3 is CASSYLSGYYEQYF. The CDR3 region has the DNA TGTGCCAGCAGTTACCTTAGCGGATACTACGAGCAGTACTTC.

This clonotype showed up just a few times. The CDR3 coding sequence is TGTGCCAGCAGTCCCGTGGGAGCGGGAGGGCCCGGCTCCTACAATGAGCAGTTCTTC. This translates into CASSPVGAGGPGSYNEQFF. The chain carries TRBV27 and TRBJ2-1; 10 bases fit TRBD2. Trimming took 5 bases from V and 0 from J; bases not matched to a gene: 13. Germline CDR1 MNHEY, CDR2 SMNVEV (reference sequence). CDR3 length equals 19 residues.

V and J are TRBV28 and TRBJ2-1, with TRBD1 identical over 8 bases. V gave up 5 bases and J gave up 7 bases; unmatched junction bases: 7. Germline V gene data show CDR1 as MDHEN and CDR2 as SYDVKM. The CDR3 extends over 14 amino acids. The CDR3 sequence: CASSAQGASNEQFF. In DNA form, the CDR3 reads TGTGCCAGCAGTGCCCAGGGGGCCAGTAATGAGCAGTTCTTC. The full variable domain, with the rest looked up from reference TRBV28 and TRBJ2-1, is DVKVTQSSRYLVKRTGEKVFLECVQDMDHENMFWYRQDPGLGLRLIYFSYDVKMKEKGDIPEGYSVSREKKERFSLILESASTNQTSMYLCASSAQGASNEQFFGPGTRLTVL.

The sample holds many counts of this clonotype. The chain links TRBV6-1 to TRBJ1-5, with D possibly being TRBD1 (6 bases). Trimming shortened V by 7 bases and J by 0 bases, and 22 bases separated the two germline ends. CDR1 and CDR2 (germline): MNHNS, SASEGT. The length of the CDR3 is 18 residues. For the CDR3, the DNA is TGTGCCAGCACCTGGGGGTCTCGAGGGGGATATAGCAATCAGCCCCAGCATTTT. This encodes CASTWGSRGGYSNQPQHF.